Following are 26 T cell receptor beta chains from one sample sequenced in a study of blood T cell repertoires in COVID-19. Libraries were prepared by immunoSEQ multiplex PCR; TCRdb keeps only in-frame clonotypes and omits some of them. The repertoire consists of about 280,000 clones, with 90% occurring once and the leading ten covering around 1.7%. Sequencing used PBMCs or T cells enriched from blood (not recorded which). These receptors came from a woman aged 18-30 years with acute COVID-19.

The count of this clone is one. The chain recombines TRBV19 with TRBJ2-1, with 9 nucleotides matching TRBD2. The V and J ends lost 3 bases and 4 bases, in that order; junction bases with no gene match: 1. The CDR3 is 14 residues long. The germline V gene has CDR1 LNHDA and CDR2 SQIVND (reference sequence). The CDR3 loop reads CASSILAGYNEQFF. The DNA of the CDR3 is TGTGCCAGTAGTATTCTAGCGGGATACAATGAGCAGTTCTTC.

This clone was found once. This chain uses TRBV6-5 with TRBJ2-7; 9 bases agree with TRBD1. This CDR3 comprises 14 residues. The V gene end was trimmed by 7 bases and the J gene end by 11 bases; junction bases not matched to a gene: 15. Germline V gene lookup returns CDR1 MNHEY and CDR2 SVGAGI. The CDR3 protein is CASKSGQGFSTEYF. For the CDR3, the DNA is TGTGCCAGCAAGTCAGGACAGGGGTTCTCAACGGAGTACTTC.

This rearrangement joins TRBV5-4 to TRBJ2-7; TRBD2 agrees at 7 bases. V was clipped by 7 bases and J by 0 bases; unmatched bases: 4. This CDR3 contains 13 residues. Germline CDR1 reads SGHNT; CDR2 reads YYREEE (reference sequence). The CDR3 DNA reads TGTGCCAGCCGCTGGGACTACTCCTACGAGCAGTACTTC. It codes for CASRWDYSYEQYF.

CDR3 protein: CASSLRTSSTDTQYF. The CDR3 nucleotides are TGTGCCAGCAGTTTACGGACTAGCAGCACAGATACGCAGTATTTT. This chain uses TRBV28 with TRBJ2-3, with 8 bases that match TRBD2. The CDR3 runs to 15 residues. Trimming removed 2 bases from V and 0 bases from J; junction bases left unmatched: 1. CDR1 is MDHEN and CDR2 is SYDVKM in the germline V gene.

The rearrangement joins TRBV4-1 to TRBJ1-3; unclear D gene. V gave up 0 bases and J gave up 4 bases, with 4 bases separating them. The CDR3 loop spans 13 amino acids. Germline-derived CDR1 and CDR2 are MGHRA and YSYEKL. CDR3 protein: CASSQETGNTIYF. DNA of the CDR3: TGCGCCAGCAGCCAAGAAACAGGAAACACCATATATTTT.

The rearrangement links TRBV10-1 to TRBJ2-5, with TRBD1 identical over 8 bases. Germline V gene lookup returns CDR1 WNHNN and CDR2 SYGVQD (reference sequence). V gave up 4 bases and J gave up 0 bases; unmatched junction bases: 1. The CDR3 is 14 amino acids. CDR3 nucleotides: TGCGCCAGCAGTGGGGACAGGAACCAAGAGACCCAGTACTTC. Translating gives CASSGDRNQETQYF.

The V gene is TRBV19, the J gene TRBJ2-3, with a weak D call TRBD1 (5 bases). V was shortened by 7 bases and J by 1 base, with 12 bases between the two germline ends. CDR3 length equals 14 residues. From germline, CDR1 is LNHDA and CDR2 SQIVND (reference sequence). CDR3 protein: CASTDRPGTDTQYF. Here the CDR3 DNA reads TGTGCCAGTACCGACAGACCGGGCACAGATACGCAGTATTTT.

This chain uses TRBV2 with TRBJ1-5; D gene uncertain. Germline V gene data show CDR1 as SNHLY and CDR2 as FYNNEI. The CDR3 runs 12 residues. Trimming took off 7 bases at V and 5 bases at J, with 9 bases between the two ends. CDR3 sequence: CASKTTYQPQHF. The CDR3 DNA reads TGTGCCAGCAAAACTACATATCAGCCCCAGCATTTT.

In regard to this clone: Within the sample, other DNA sequences also encode this same CDR3. The rearrangement links TRBV4-3 to TRBJ2-1, with TRBD2 matching 9 bases. Germline trimming cut 4 bases from V and 4 bases from J; bases unmatched to any gene: 5. Per the germline V gene, CDR1 is LGHNA and CDR2 is YSLEER. The CDR3 spans 15 residues. In DNA form, the CDR3 reads TGCGCCAGCAGCCCCGGGACTAGCTTATACAATGAGCAGTTCTTC. This translates into CASSPGTSLYNEQFF.

The chain employs TRBV10-1 and TRBJ2-1; TRBD2 matches at 7 bases. The CDR3 extends over 14 amino acids. Germline loops: CDR1 WNHNN, CDR2 SYGVQD (reference sequence). V lost 6 bases and J lost 4; bases outside the gene matches: 6. The CDR3 sequence: CASSPSGPYNEQFF. The CDR3 DNA is TGCGCCAGCAGCCCTAGCGGCCCTTACAATGAGCAGTTCTTC.

The V call is TRBV30, the J call TRBJ2-1; D is perhaps TRBD2 (6 bases). Germline CDR1 is GTSNPN and CDR2 is SVGIG (reference sequence). The ends were cut back, 4 bases at V and 0 bases at J, with 10 bases in the middle. The CDR3 loop spans 14 amino acids. The CDR3 DNA reads as TGTGCCTGGACGCGGGGCCACTCCTACAATGAGCAGTTCTTC. Amino acids: CAWTRGHSYNEQFF. The full variable domain, completed using reference TRBV30 and TRBJ2-1, is SQTIHQWPATLVQPVGSPLSLECTVEGTSNPNLYWYRQAAGRGLQLLFYSVGIGQISSEVPQNLSASRPQDRQFILSSKKLLLSDSGFYLCAWTRGHSYNEQFFGPGTRLTVL.

This chain uses TRBV4-3 with TRBJ2-7, with 14 bases fitting TRBD2. The CDR3 covers 22 residues. Losses at the gene ends were 2 bases for V and 2 bases for J; bases not matched to a gene: 20. CDR1 is LGHNA, CDR2 YSLEER, per germline. DNA of the CDR3: TGCGCCAGCAGCCAACTCCCATGGGCGGGACTAGCGGGAGTGTCCACCCCCTACGAGCAGTACTTC. This translates into CASSQLPWAGLAGVSTPYEQYF.

This sequence joins TRBV6-1 and TRBJ2-1; tentative D call: TRBD2 (6 bases). This CDR3 has 17 amino acids. V was shortened by 0 bases and J by 2 bases, with 14 bases between the two germline ends. Germline CDR1 and CDR2: MNHNS and SASEGT. As DNA, the CDR3 is TGTGCCAGCAGTGAAGCGGTTACGGGGGTGACCTACAATGAGCAGTTCTTC. Protein sequence: CASSEAVTGVTYNEQFF.

This chain joins TRBV30 and TRBJ1-1; 11 bases are shared with TRBD1. This CDR3 is 19 amino acids long. The ends lost 2 bases at V and 2 bases at J; junction bases unmatched: 16. Germline CDR1 reads GTSNPN; CDR2 reads SVGIG (reference sequence). The DNA of the CDR3 is TGTGCCTGGAGTAAGGTTTTCGGGACAGGGGGAGGTTTCAACACTGAAGCTTTCTTT. It codes for CAWSKVFGTGGGFNTEAFF.

V usage is TRBV6-1 and J usage is TRBJ1-1; 8 bases are a match to TRBD1. Trimming took 3 bases from V and 0 from J; bases not matched to a gene: 6. The CDR3 extends over 16 amino acids. Germline values: CDR1 MNHNS, CDR2 SASEGT. In nucleotides, the CDR3 is TGTGCCAGCAGTGACCGGGACAGGAACATGAACACTGAAGCTTTCTTT. This encodes CASSDRDRNMNTEAFF.

The chain recombines TRBV7-6 with TRBJ1-4, with 10 bases fitting TRBD1. The germline gives CDR1 SGHVS, CDR2 FNYEAQ. The V segment lost 6 bases and the J segment 8 bases; nucleotides outside the gene matches: 15. The CDR3 has 17 amino acids. The CDR3 reads CASSSGDRGGRREKLFF. The DNA for the CDR3 is TGTGCCAGCAGTTCCGGGGACAGGGGCGGCCGACGGGAAAAACTGTTTTTT.

The rearrangement links TRBV7-2 to TRBJ2-5; 7 nucleotides match TRBD1. V shed 6 bases and J 2 bases; nucleotides not matched to a gene: 9. This CDR3 contains 15 residues. Germline CDR1 and CDR2: SGHTA and FQGNSA. CDR3 in amino acids: CASRRNRGEQETQYF. In nucleotides, the CDR3 is TGTGCCAGCAGACGAAACAGGGGTGAACAAGAGACCCAGTACTTC.

This clone was detected once. The genes are TRBV7-9 and TRBJ2-3; D is undetermined. CDR3 length: 13 residues. From germline, CDR1 is SEHNR and CDR2 FQNEAQ (reference sequence). V was shortened by 1 base and J by 7 bases, with 9 bases between the two germline ends. The CDR3 nucleotides are TGTGCCAGCAGCTTAGAGCGCGGCTATACGCAGTATTTT. This gives the protein CASSLERGYTQYF.

The chain carries TRBV7-8 and TRBJ1-1; TRBD1 is a possible D gene (5 bases). There are 13 residues in the CDR3. V lost 5 bases to trimming and J lost 2 bases, with 9 bases between them. CDR1 and CDR2 from the germline V gene are SGHVS and FQNEAQ. CDR3 in amino acids: CASSGGGNTEAFF. CDR3 sequence (DNA): TGTGCCAGCAGCGGCGGGGGAAACACTGAAGCTTTCTTT.

V usage is TRBV10-2 and J usage is TRBJ2-5; D not resolved. This CDR3 has 11 amino acids. The V gene lost 8 bases and the J gene lost 10 bases, with 14 bases spanning the gap. Germline V gives CDR1 WSHSY, CDR2 SAAADI. The CDR3, as DNA: TGCGCCAGCTTAAGGCGAGGCGACCAGTACTTC. Its translation: CASLRRGDQYF.

The genes are TRBV18 and TRBJ1-5; TRBD1 matches 7 bases. This CDR3 spans 14 amino acids. Per germline, CDR1 KGHSH and CDR2 LQKENI. With 5 bases clipped from V and 5 bases from J, the junction kept 6 bases outside the gene matches. CDR3 bases: TGTGCCAGCTCAGAACAGGGGAGTTATCAGCCCCAGCATTTT. The encoded protein is CASSEQGSYQPQHF.

The chain employs TRBV6-5 and TRBJ2-1; TRBD1 aligns across 9 bases. CDR1 and CDR2 (germline): MNHEY, SVGAGI. CDR3 length: 14 residues. Losses at the gene ends were 0 bases for V and 12 bases for J; bases not matched to a gene: 6. The DNA of the CDR3 is TGTGCCAGCAGTTACTCGACAGGGGGGGGTGTGCAGTTCTTC. Translation gives CASSYSTGGGVQFF.

The chain couples TRBV18 to TRBJ1-3; no firm D call. Per the germline V gene, CDR1 is KGHSH and CDR2 is LQKENI. V was clipped by 0 bases and J by 0 bases, with 6 bases between them. This CDR3 region has 15 residues. The CDR3 sequence is CASSPPQASGNTIYF. In nucleotides, the CDR3 is TGTGCCAGCTCACCACCGCAGGCCTCTGGAAACACCATATATTTT.

The V and J genes are TRBV21-1 and TRBJ1-5; the D segment call TRBD1 is taken from the table without a DNA check. TRBV21-1 is reported as a pseudogene. The CDR3 consists of 15 residues. In DNA, the CDR3 is TGTGCCAGCAGCAAAGCGCGGACAGACAGTCAGCCCCAGCATTTT. Encoded protein: CASSKARTDSQPQHF.

The rearrangement links TRBV3-1 (or the pseudogene TRBV3-2) to TRBJ1-2; D gene ambiguous. CDR3 length: 15 residues. Germline CDR1 is LGHDT and CDR2 is YNNKEL (reference sequence). Trimming removed 1 base at V and 2 bases at J, with 11 bases between. The CDR3 DNA reads TGTGCCAGCAGCCAAGGACATTCGAAGAACTATGGCTACACCTTC. Translated: CASSQGHSKNYGYTF.

V is TRBV5-4 and J is TRBJ2-5; tentatively, D is TRBD2 (7 bases). The CDR3 contains 15 residues. Trimming took off 6 bases at V and 2 bases at J, with 17 bases between the two ends. Germline CDR1 and CDR2: SGHNT and YYREEE (reference sequence). The CDR3 sequence is CASTQGGAGQETQYF. CDR3 coding DNA: TGTGCCAGCACTCAAGGGGGGGCGGGACAAGAGACCCAGTACTTC.